This is a list of T cell receptor beta chains from one sample in a study of PD-1 blockade in classical Hodgkin lymphoma. Assay used: immunoSEQ multiplex PCR; TCRdb lists only in-frame clones, some missing. The sample holds more than 20,000 clones, about 70% seen once. The sequences come from peripheral blood mononuclear cells (PBMCs), collected before the fourth cycle of nivolumab. The origin of the receptors is a human donor with classical Hodgkin lymphoma. Each CDR3 is given with its conserved first and last residue. Fields, in order: clone size, V gene, D gene, J gene, CDR3 DNA, CDR3 protein. A D gene is named only where the DNA matches it firmly. Clone size is shown for a subset of rows, as once, few, many or a class of expanded clone.

clone_size: NA; v_call: TRBV7-2; d_call: NA; j_call: TRBJ2-1; cdr3_nt: TGTGCCAGCAGCTTAGTAGTAACCCATCGGGGTGAGCAGTTCTTC; cdr3_aa: CASSLVVTHRGEQFF
clone_size: NA; v_call: TRBV28; d_call: NA; j_call: TRBJ1-1; cdr3_nt: TGTGCCAGCAGTTTAGGGGGGGGCGTGAACACTGAAGCTTTCTTT; cdr3_aa: CASSLGGGVNTEAFF
clone_size: NA; v_call: TRBV6-5; d_call: NA; j_call: TRBJ1-5; cdr3_nt: TGTGCCAGCAGTTACGTCGCGGGGGTCGGGCAGCCCCAGCATTTT; cdr3_aa: CASSYVAGVGQPQHF
clone_size: NA; v_call: TRBV6-5; d_call: TRBD1; j_call: TRBJ1-5; cdr3_nt: TGTGCCAGCAGGGGGACAGGGAATCAGCCCCAGCATTTT; cdr3_aa: CASRGTGNQPQHF
clone_size: NA; v_call: TRBV5-4; d_call: TRBD1; j_call: TRBJ1-2; cdr3_nt: TGTGCCAGCAGCTACCCCCATGACAGGGCCTTTGACACCTTC; cdr3_aa: CASSYPHDRAFDTF
clone_size: NA; v_call: TRBV30; d_call: NA; j_call: TRBJ1-2; cdr3_nt: TGTGCCTGGAGGGGCCTCAGGGGTAGCTACACCTTC; cdr3_aa: CAWRGLRGSYTF
clone_size: NA; v_call: TRBV18; d_call: NA; j_call: TRBJ2-7; cdr3_nt: TGTGCCAGCTCACCACCGGTGGCCCTCTACGAGCAGTACTTC; cdr3_aa: CASSPPVALYEQYF
clone_size: NA; v_call: TRBV5-1; d_call: TRBD1; j_call: TRBJ1-1; cdr3_nt: TGCGCCAGCAGGTCAGCCGGGACAGCTTACACTGAAGCTTTCTTT; cdr3_aa: CASRSAGTAYTEAFF
clone_size: NA; v_call: TRBV7-2; d_call: TRBD1; j_call: TRBJ1-6; cdr3_nt: TGTGCCAGCAGCTTTAGGACAGGAGATAGGAGACCCCTCCACTTT; cdr3_aa: CASSFRTGDRRPLHF
clone_size: once; v_call: TRBV19; d_call: NA; j_call: TRBJ1-5; cdr3_nt: TGTGCCAGTAGTATCGGGGGGGCGGTCAATCAGCCCCAGCATTTT; cdr3_aa: CASSIGGAVNQPQHF
clone_size: NA; v_call: TRBV15; d_call: TRBD1; j_call: TRBJ2-7; cdr3_nt: TGTGCCACCAGCAGAGATTTACAGGGGTACGAGCAGTACTTC; cdr3_aa: CATSRDLQGYEQYF
clone_size: NA; v_call: TRBV19; d_call: NA; j_call: TRBJ2-7; cdr3_nt: TGTGCCAGTAGTATATCCAGGAAACACGAGCAGTACTTC; cdr3_aa: CASSISRKHEQYF
clone_size: NA; v_call: TRBV27; d_call: TRBD2; j_call: TRBJ2-3; cdr3_nt: TGTGCCAGCAGTTTATGGTTAGCGGGAGGCACAGATACGCAGTATTTT; cdr3_aa: CASSLWLAGGTDTQYF
clone_size: NA; v_call: TRBV6-1; d_call: NA; j_call: TRBJ2-7; cdr3_nt: TGTGCCAGCCAGAATGACCGCGAGCAGTACTTC; cdr3_aa: CASQNDREQYF
clone_size: NA; v_call: TRBV4-2; d_call: NA; j_call: TRBJ1-2; cdr3_nt: TGTGCCAGCACCGAAGTAGGGGATTATGGCTACACCTTC; cdr3_aa: CASTEVGDYGYTF
clone_size: NA; v_call: TRBV5-8; d_call: NA; j_call: TRBJ2-7; cdr3_nt: TGTGCCAGCAGCCACCCCGGTCGGCTAGCCGTAACCTACGAGCAGTACTTC; cdr3_aa: CASSHPGRLAVTYEQYF
clone_size: once; v_call: TRBV28; d_call: NA; j_call: TRBJ1-3; cdr3_nt: TGTGCCAGCAGTCCCCGTGCCTTCTCTGGAAACACCATATATTTT; cdr3_aa: CASSPRAFSGNTIYF
clone_size: once; v_call: TRBV2; d_call: NA; j_call: TRBJ1-2; cdr3_nt: TGTGCCAGCAGTTACCGGGCCCACTATGGCTACACCTTC; cdr3_aa: CASSYRAHYGYTF
clone_size: NA; v_call: TRBV5-4; d_call: NA; j_call: TRBJ2-4; cdr3_nt: TGTGCCAGCATCCTGACACGGCCAACTCGGGCCAAAAACATTCAGTACTTC; cdr3_aa: CASILTRPTRAKNIQYF
clone_size: NA; v_call: TRBV7-2; d_call: TRBD1; j_call: TRBJ2-3; cdr3_nt: TGTGCCAGCGGAAGGGACAGGGTGACAGATACGCAGTATTTT; cdr3_aa: CASGRDRVTDTQYF
clone_size: NA; v_call: TRBV5-1; d_call: NA; j_call: TRBJ2-5; cdr3_nt: TGCGCCAGCAGCTTGGGGCAGGGGTCAGAGACCCAGTACTTC; cdr3_aa: CASSLGQGSETQYF
clone_size: NA; v_call: TRBV7-2; d_call: NA; j_call: TRBJ1-1; cdr3_nt: TGTGCCAGCAGCGCCGACAGGAACACTGAAGCTTTCTTT; cdr3_aa: CASSADRNTEAFF
clone_size: NA; v_call: TRBV7-2; d_call: NA; j_call: TRBJ1-5; cdr3_nt: TGTGCCAGCAGCTTATGTGATCAGCCCCAGCATTTT; cdr3_aa: CASSLCDQPQHF
clone_size: NA; v_call: TRBV6-5; d_call: TRBD1; j_call: TRBJ2-5; cdr3_nt: TGTGCCAGCAGGGCCAGGGACAGGGGTCCTGAGACCCAGTACTTC; cdr3_aa: CASRARDRGPETQYF
clone_size: few; v_call: TRBV7-9; d_call: TRBD1; j_call: TRBJ2-7; cdr3_nt: TGTGCCAGCACCCGGGCGGGACAGGGCTCGTACGAGCAGTACTTC; cdr3_aa: CASTRAGQGSYEQYF